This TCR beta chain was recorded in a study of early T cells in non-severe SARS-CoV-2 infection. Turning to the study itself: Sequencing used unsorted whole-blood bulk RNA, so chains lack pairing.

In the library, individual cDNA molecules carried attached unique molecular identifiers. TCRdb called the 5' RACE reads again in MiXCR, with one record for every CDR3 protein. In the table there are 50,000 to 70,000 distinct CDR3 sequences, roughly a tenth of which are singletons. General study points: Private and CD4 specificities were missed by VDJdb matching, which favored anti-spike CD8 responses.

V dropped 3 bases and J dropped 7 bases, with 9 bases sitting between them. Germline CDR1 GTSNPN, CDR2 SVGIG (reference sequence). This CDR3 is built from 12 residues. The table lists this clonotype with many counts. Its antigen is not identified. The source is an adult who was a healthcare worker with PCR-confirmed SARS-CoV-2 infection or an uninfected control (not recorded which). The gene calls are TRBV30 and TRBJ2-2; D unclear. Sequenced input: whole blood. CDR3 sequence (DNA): TGTGCCTGGAGCCAGGTTAGCGGGGAGCTGTTTTTT. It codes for CAWSQVSGELFF. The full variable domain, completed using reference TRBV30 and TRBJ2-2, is SQTIHQWPATLVQPVGSPLSLECTVEGTSNPNLYWYRQAAGRGLQLLFYSVGIGQISSEVPQNLSASRPQDRQFILSSKKLLLSDSGFYLCAWSQVSGELFFGEGSRLTVL.